The rows below give T cell receptor beta chains drawn from one sample of a study of blood T cell repertoires in COVID-19. Here immunoSEQ multiplex PCR was the method, and the copy in TCRdb shows in-frame clones only, minus some. The table shows 250,000 or so clones, with 88% occurring only once. Material: peripheral blood. The source of these receptors is a woman aged 40 to 50 who had recovered from COVID-19. Both conserved end residues are part of each CDR3. The D gene is left open where the match is weak.

J: TRBJ2-7
length: 14
D: TRBD2
V: TRBV9
DNA: TGTGCCAGCAGCGTAGGGGGGAGGGTCTACGAGCAGTACTTC
CDR3: CASSVGGRVYEQYF

J: TRBJ1-2
length: 14
D: TRBD1
V: TRBV6-5
DNA: TGTGCCACCGAACAGGGGAGGCCGGACTATGGCTACACCTTC
CDR3: CATEQGRPDYGYTF

J: TRBJ2-2
length: 15
D: TRBD1
V: TRBV6-5
DNA: TGTGCCAGCAGCCCCGGGACAGGGTCGACCGGGGAGCTGTTTTTT
CDR3: CASSPGTGSTGELFF

J: TRBJ1-2
length: 17
D: TRBD1
V: TRBV24-1
DNA: TGTGCCACCAGTGAACCCGGGACAGGGACGTTTAGTAAGGGCTACACCTTC
CDR3: CATSEPGTGTFSKGYTF

J: TRBJ1-5
length: 14
D: NA
V: TRBV24-1
DNA: TGTGCCACCAGTGACACACAGGGCTGGCAGCCCCAGCATTTT
CDR3: CATSDTQGWQPQHF

J: TRBJ1-4
length: 14
D: NA
V: TRBV6-4
DNA: TGTGCCAGCCGATGGACAGATATCTTTGAAAAACTGTTTTTT
CDR3: CASRWTDIFEKLFF

J: TRBJ1-2
length: 14
D: NA
V: TRBV19
DNA: TGTGCCAGTACCTCCCCCCAGGGGTACTATGGCTACACCTTC
CDR3: CASTSPQGYYGYTF

J: TRBJ2-7
length: 13
D: TRBD1
V: TRBV9
DNA: TGTGCCAGCGAGGACAGGGCCTCCTACGAGCAGTACTTC
CDR3: CASEDRASYEQYF

J: TRBJ2-1
length: 13
D: NA
V: TRBV30
DNA: TGTGCCTGGAGTGAAGCCAGGGTAGGCCCCCAGTTCTTC
CDR3: CAWSEARVGPQFF

J: TRBJ2-4
length: 17
D: NA
V: TRBV14
DNA: TGTGCCAGCAGCCCCGAGACAGGAGCACTAGCCAAAAACATTCAGTACTTC
CDR3: CASSPETGALAKNIQYF

J: TRBJ2-1
length: 17
D: TRBD1
V: TRBV25-1
DNA: TGTGCCAGCAGTGAGGTCAAGACAGGGGGGACCTACAATGAGCAGTTCTTC
CDR3: CASSEVKTGGTYNEQFF

J: TRBJ1-4
length: 14
D: TRBD1
V: TRBV7-9
DNA: TGTGCCAGCAGCACGGGACAGGGAGCAGGAAAACTGTTTTTT
CDR3: CASSTGQGAGKLFF

J: TRBJ1-1
length: 16
D: TRBD1
V: TRBV12-5
DNA: TGTGCTAGTGGTCGGGACCCAGGGGGATCAGGCACTGAAGCTTTCTTT
CDR3: CASGRDPGGSGTEAFF

J: TRBJ2-3
length: 13
D: NA
V: TRBV7-3
DNA: TGTGCCAGCAGCTCCTACAGGGCGGATACGCAGTATTTT
CDR3: CASSSYRADTQYF

J: TRBJ2-7
length: 15
D: TRBD2
V: TRBV7-3
DNA: TGTGCCAGCAGCACGACGACTAGCGGGGCCTACGAGCAGTACTTC
CDR3: CASSTTTSGAYEQYF